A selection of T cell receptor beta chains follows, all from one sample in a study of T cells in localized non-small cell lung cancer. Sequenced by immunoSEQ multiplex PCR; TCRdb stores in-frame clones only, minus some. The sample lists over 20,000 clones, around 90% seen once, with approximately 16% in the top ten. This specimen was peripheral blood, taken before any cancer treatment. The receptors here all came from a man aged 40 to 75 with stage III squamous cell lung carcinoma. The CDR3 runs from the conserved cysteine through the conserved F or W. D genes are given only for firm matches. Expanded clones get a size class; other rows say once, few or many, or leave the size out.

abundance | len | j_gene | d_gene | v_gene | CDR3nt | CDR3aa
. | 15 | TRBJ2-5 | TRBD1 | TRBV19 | TGTGCCAGTAGTAGGACAGGGACGGGTAGAGAGACCCAGTACTTC | CASSRTGTGRETQYF
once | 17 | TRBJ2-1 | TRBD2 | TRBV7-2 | TGTGCCAGCTCCAGGCTAGCGGGGGCCCGCTCCTACAATGAGCAGTTCTTC | CASSRLAGARSYNEQFF
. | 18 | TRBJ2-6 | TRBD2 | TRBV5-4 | TGTGCCAGCAGCTTGAAGCTAGCGGGGAGGTCTGGGGCCAACGTCCTGACTTTC | CASSLKLAGRSGANVLTF
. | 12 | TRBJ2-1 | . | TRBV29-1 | TGCAGCGTTGAATCGCGTGTTCTTGGGCAGTTCTTC | CSVESRVLGQFF
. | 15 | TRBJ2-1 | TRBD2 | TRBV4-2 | TGTGCCAGCAGCCAAGAGAGAGCGGGGGAGAATGAGCAGTTCTTC | CASSQERAGENEQFF
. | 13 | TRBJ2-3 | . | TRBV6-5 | TGTGCCAGCTCCCCGCGGGACACAGATACGCAGTATTTT | CASSPRDTDTQYF
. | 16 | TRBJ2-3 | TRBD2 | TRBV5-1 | TGCGCCAGCAGCTTGTCTGCGGGAGACTTCACAGATACGCAGTATTTT | CASSLSAGDFTDTQYF
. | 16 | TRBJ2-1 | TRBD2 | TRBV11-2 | TGTGCCAGCAGCCCATCCCCGGGACTAACCTACAATGAGCAGTTCTTC | CASSPSPGLTYNEQFF
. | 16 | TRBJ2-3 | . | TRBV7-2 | TGTGCCAGCAGCCGGCCCCAAGAGCCTAGCACAGATACGCAGTATTTT | CASSRPQEPSTDTQYF
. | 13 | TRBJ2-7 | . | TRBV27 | TGTGCCAGCAGTTTAGAACTTGGGGCGGAGCAGTACTTC | CASSLELGAEQYF
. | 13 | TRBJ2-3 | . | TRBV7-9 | TGTGCCAGCAGCGGTAGGGCGGCAGATACGCAGTATTTT | CASSGRAADTQYF
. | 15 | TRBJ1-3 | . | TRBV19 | TGTGCCACCGTCGGGATGGGGCTCTCTGGAAACACCATATATTTT | CATVGMGLSGNTIYF
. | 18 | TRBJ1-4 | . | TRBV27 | TGTGCCAGCAGTAGGGTCCCAGGATCCCAAGAGACTAATGAAAAACTGTTTTTT | CASSRVPGSQETNEKLFF
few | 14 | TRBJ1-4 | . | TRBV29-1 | TGCAGCGCCCAGGGTTCGGGGCGTAGTGAAAAACTGTTTTTT | CSAQGSGRSEKLFF
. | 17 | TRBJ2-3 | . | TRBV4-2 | TGTGCCAGCAGCCAAGATAGGGCGGGGGCACGGTTCGGTACGCAGTATTTT | CASSQDRAGARFGTQYF
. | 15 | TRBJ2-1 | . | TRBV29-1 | TGCAGCGTTGAATTCGCAACAACTTCCTACAATGAGCAGTTCTTC | CSVEFATTSYNEQFF
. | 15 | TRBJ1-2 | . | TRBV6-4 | TGTGCCAGCAGTGACTCCATAAACAGTTACTATGGCTACACCTTC | CASSDSINSYYGYTF
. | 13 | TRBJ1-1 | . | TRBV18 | TGTGCCAGCTCACAAGGAGTAGACACTGAAGCTTTCTTT | CASSQGVDTEAFF
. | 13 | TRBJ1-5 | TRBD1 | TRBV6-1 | TGTGCCAGCAGTGAGACAGGGCCCCAGCCCCAGCATTTT | CASSETGPQPQHF
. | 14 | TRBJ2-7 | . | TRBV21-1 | TGTGCCAGCCAGCTAAGCGGACAGGTATACGAGCAGTACTTC | CASQLSGQVYEQYF
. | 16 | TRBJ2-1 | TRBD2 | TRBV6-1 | TGTGCCAGCAGTGAACCCCTAGCGGAGGGGTACAATGAGCAGTTCTTC | CASSEPLAEGYNEQFF
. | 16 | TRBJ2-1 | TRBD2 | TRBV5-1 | TGCGCCAGCAGCTGGACTAGCGGGGGGGCCTACAATGAGCAGTTCTTC | CASSWTSGGAYNEQFF
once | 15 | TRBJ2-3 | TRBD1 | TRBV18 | TGTGCCAGCTCACCGGGACAGACTAGCACAGATACGCAGTATTTT | CASSPGQTSTDTQYF
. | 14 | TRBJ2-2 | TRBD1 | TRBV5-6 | TGTGCCAGCAGCAAGGACAGGGGGATCGGGGAGCTGTTTTTT | CASSKDRGIGELFF
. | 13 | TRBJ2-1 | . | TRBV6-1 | TGTGCCAGCAGTTCCAGTTCCTACAATGAGCAGTTCTTC | CASSSSSYNEQFF
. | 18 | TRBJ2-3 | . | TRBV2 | TGTGCCAGCAAACGACGGCGGTATGGGGGGAATAGCACAGATACGCAGTATTTT | CASKRRRYGGNSTDTQYF
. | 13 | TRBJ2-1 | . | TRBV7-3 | TGTGCCAGCAGCTCGGACGGGTACAATGAGCAGTTCTTC | CASSSDGYNEQFF
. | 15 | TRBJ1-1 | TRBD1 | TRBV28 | TGTGCCAGCAGTTTATGGGGACAGGGGGGGACTGAAGCTTTCTTT | CASSLWGQGGTEAFF
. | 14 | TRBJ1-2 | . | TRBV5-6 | TGTGCCAGCAGCCTACCCTCCGGGGCGATGGGCTACACCTTC | CASSLPSGAMGYTF
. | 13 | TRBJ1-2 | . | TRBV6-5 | TGTGCCAGCAGCCAAGACCCAGGGCGCGGCTACACCTTC | CASSQDPGRGYTF
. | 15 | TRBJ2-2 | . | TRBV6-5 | TGTGCCAGCAGTTACCCCGGCCGGAACACCGGGGAGCTGTTTTTT | CASSYPGRNTGELFF
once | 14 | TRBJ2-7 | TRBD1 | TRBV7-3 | TGTGCCAGCAGCGAGGGACAGGGTGTCCACGAGCAGTACTTC | CASSEGQGVHEQYF
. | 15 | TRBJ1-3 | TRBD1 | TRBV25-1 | TGTGCCAGCAGTGATACAGGGGTCGTTGGAAACACCATATATTTT | CASSDTGVVGNTIYF
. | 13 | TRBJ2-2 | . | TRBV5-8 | TGTGCCAGCAGCTTGCTCGTCGGCGGGGAGCTGTTTTTT | CASSLLVGGELFF
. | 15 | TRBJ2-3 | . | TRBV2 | TGTGCCAGCATAGGTGGGCTTCTCCGCACAGATACGCAGTATTTT | CASIGGLLRTDTQYF
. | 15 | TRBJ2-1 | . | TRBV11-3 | TGTGCCAGCAGTCCAGGGGGGGCCGCCTACAATGAGCAGTTCTTC | CASSPGGAAYNEQFF
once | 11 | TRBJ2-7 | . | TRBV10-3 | TGTGCCATCAGTGGAAAGGACGAGCAGTACTTC | CAISGKDEQYF
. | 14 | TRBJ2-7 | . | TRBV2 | TGTGCCAGCAGTACCCAACAGGGTCGGGTCGAGCAGTACTTC | CASSTQQGRVEQYF
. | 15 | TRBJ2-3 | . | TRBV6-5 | TGTGCCAGCAGTTACTCTGGGCAGTACACAGATACGCAGTATTTT | CASSYSGQYTDTQYF
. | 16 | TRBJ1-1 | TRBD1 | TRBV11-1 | TGTGCCAGCAGCAGAACGATGGACAGGCTGAACACTGAAGCTTTCTTT | CASSRTMDRLNTEAFF
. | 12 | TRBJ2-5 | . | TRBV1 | TGCACCAGCGGGGGGCCTCGAGAGACCCAGTACTTC | CTSGGPRETQYF
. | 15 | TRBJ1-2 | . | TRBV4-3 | TGCGCCAGCAGCCAAGATTTCAGGGATAACTATGGCTACACCTTC | CASSQDFRDNYGYTF
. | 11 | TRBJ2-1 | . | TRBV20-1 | TGCAGTGCTAGAGGACACAATGAGCAGTTCTTC | CSARGHNEQFF
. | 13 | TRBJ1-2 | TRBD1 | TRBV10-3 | TGTGCCATCAACTCAGGGGGCGAGTATGGCTACACCTTC | CAINSGGEYGYTF
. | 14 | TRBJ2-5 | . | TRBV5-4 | TGTGCCAGCAGCTTGCAGTTCAGCCAAGAGACCCAGTACTTC | CASSLQFSQETQYF
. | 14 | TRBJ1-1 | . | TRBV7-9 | TGTGCCAGCAGCTTATCCCAACCGGGGACTGAAGCTTTCTTT | CASSLSQPGTEAFF
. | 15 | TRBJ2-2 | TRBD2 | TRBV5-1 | TGCGCCAGCAGCTTAGGACTAGCGGGGGGCGGGGAGCTGTTTTTT | CASSLGLAGGGELFF